This T cell receptor (beta chain) was captured in a study of a mutant IDH1 vaccine in newly diagnosed glioma. Across the whole study: The initiation of vaccination occurred 4-6 weeks after radiotherapy alone, or with temozolomide cycles. Patients previously underwent radiotherapy, temozolomide, or both, and most underwent both.

Time point indicated: week 23, last vaccination. What each vaccine dose contained was 300 ug of mutant IDH1 20-mer peptide, accompanied by topical imiquimod. Donor diagnoses consisted of new WHO grade 3 or 4 IDH1-mutant, ATRX-lost astrocytomas. This table comes from immunoSEQ multiplex PCR, and its TCRdb copy is limited to in-frame clones, with some not included. The data hold roughly 74,000 clones, with 85% observed a single time. On this clone: Antigen: not known.

The germline V gene encodes CDR1 LGHNA and CDR2 YNFKEQ. V was shortened by 1 base and J by 5 bases, with 12 bases between the two germline ends. The CDR3 is 15 residues long. The sequence derives from a young man with glioma. Some clones in this sample may be carry-over from other donors' samples. The sample consisted of PBMCs, taken from a glioma patient whose treatment included an IDH1 peptide vaccine. J is TRBJ1-5 and V is TRBV4-2; no definite D call. The CDR3 DNA reads as TGTGCCAGCAGCCAAGCCCAGCGGCCTCATCAGCCCCAGCATTTT. Protein product: CASSQAQRPHQPQHF.